This T cell receptor beta chain is from a study of T cell responses to AZD1222 COVID-19 vaccine. Germline V CDR1 and CDR2: SEHNR, FQNEAQ (reference sequence). Trimming shortened V by 5 bases and J by 0 bases, and 13 bases separated the two germline ends. The CDR3 has 15 residues. Clones were read by immunoSEQ multiplex PCR, and TCRdb kept only the in-frame ones, dropping some. The sample has about 97,000 clones; about 89% are singletons. The source material was peripheral blood, sampled 28 days after the second AZD1222 dose. The TCR was taken from an adult who received the AZD1222 COVID-19 vaccine. The genes are TRBV7-9 and TRBJ1-2; D gene ambiguous. The CDR3 here is CASSLSTAANYGYTF. CDR3 nucleotides: TGTGCCAGCAGCCTTAGTACAGCAGCTAACTATGGCTACACCTTC.